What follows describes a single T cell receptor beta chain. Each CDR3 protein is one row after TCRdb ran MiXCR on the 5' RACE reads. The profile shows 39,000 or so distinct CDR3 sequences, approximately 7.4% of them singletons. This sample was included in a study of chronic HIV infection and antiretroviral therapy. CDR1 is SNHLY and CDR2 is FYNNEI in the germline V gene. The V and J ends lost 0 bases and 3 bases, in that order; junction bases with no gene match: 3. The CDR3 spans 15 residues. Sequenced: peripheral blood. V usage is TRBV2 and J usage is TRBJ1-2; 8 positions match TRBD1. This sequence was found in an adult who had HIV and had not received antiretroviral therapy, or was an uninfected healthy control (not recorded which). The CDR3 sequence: CASSEAAGGDYGYTF. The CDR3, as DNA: TGTGCCAGCAGTGAAGCGGCAGGGGGCGACTATGGCTACACCTTC. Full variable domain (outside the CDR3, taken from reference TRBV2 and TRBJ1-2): EPEVTQTPSHQVTQMGQEVILRCVPISNHLYFYWYRQILGQKVEFLVSFYNNEISEKSEIFDDQFSVERPDGSNFTLKIRSTKLEDSAMYFCASSEAAGGDYGYTFGSGTRLTVV.